Each of the 10 T cell receptor beta chains below was sequenced from the same sample in a study of identifying expanded T cells in peripheral blood. Sequenced by immunoSEQ multiplex PCR; TCRdb stores in-frame clones only, minus some. The sample lists over 65,000 clones, roughly 89% occurring once. The sequenced sample was blood. The receptors stem from a person aged 18 to 75 in good health.

This sequence joins TRBV29-1 and TRBJ1-2; the match to TRBD1 covers 8 bases. This CDR3 spans 11 amino acids. Trimming at V came to 7 bases and at J to 6 bases, leaving 4 bases not matched to a gene. Per the germline V gene, CDR1 is SQVTM and CDR2 is ANQGSEA. The CDR3 loop is CSAWTGNGYTF. CDR3 nucleotide sequence: TGCAGCGCCTGGACAGGGAATGGCTACACCTTC. Full variable domain (remainder filled in from reference TRBV29-1 and TRBJ1-2): SAVISQKPSRDICQRGTSLTIQCQVDSQVTMMFWYRQQPGQSLTLIATANQGSEATYESGFVIDKFPISRPNLTFSTLTVSNMSPEDSSIYLCSAWTGNGYTFGSGTRLTVV.

The V gene is TRBV9, the J gene TRBJ2-5, with 10 bases lining up with TRBD2. V trimming: 4 bases; J trimming: 5 bases; junction bases outside the gene matches: 11. Per germline, CDR1 SGDLS and CDR2 YYNGEE. CDR3 length: 16 residues. The CDR3, as DNA: TGTGCCAGCAGCTCATATAGCGGGGGGACCGCGGAGACCCAGTACTTC. Its translation is CASSSYSGGTAETQYF.

The chain employs TRBV27 and TRBJ1-5; 8 nucleotides agree with TRBD1. The J segment lost 2 bases and the V segment lost 6 bases, leaving 3 bases of the junction unmatched. CDR3 length equals 14 residues. Germline V lookup: CDR1 MNHEY, CDR2 SMNVEV (reference sequence). CDR3 DNA: TGTGCCAGCAGGCAGACAGGGGGCAATCAGCCCCAGCATTTT. It encodes CASRQTGGNQPQHF.

The chain recombines TRBV6-5 with TRBJ1-2; 7 bases agree with TRBD1. The length of the CDR3 is 15 residues. Germline assignment: CDR1 MNHEY and CDR2 SVGAGI. J was trimmed by 3 bases and V by 5 bases; bases with no gene match: 9. This chain's CDR3 is CASSTTQGRDYGYTF. In nucleotides, the CDR3 is TGTGCCAGCAGTACCACACAGGGGAGAGACTATGGCTACACCTTC.

The chain has TRBV6-1 and TRBJ2-1; 12 bases align to TRBD2. The CDR3 consists of 14 residues. With V trimmed by 9 bases and J by 7 bases, 7 bases remained unmatched. Germline lookup yields CDR1 MNHNS and CDR2 SASEGT. In DNA, the CDR3 is TGTGCCAGTCTTAGGACTAGCGGGGAGAATGAGCAGTTCTTC. Encoded protein: CASLRTSGENEQFF.

V and J are TRBV2 and TRBJ1-4, with D possibly TRBD1 on 6 matching bases. Germline lookup yields CDR1 SNHLY and CDR2 FYNNEI. The V end was cut by 4 bases, the J end by 6 bases, with 12 bases between. CDR3 length: 14 residues. CDR3 amino acids: CASSVRPGDEKLFF. The CDR3 nucleotides read TGTGCCAGCAGTGTCCGGCCAGGGGATGAAAAACTGTTTTTT.

This chain connects TRBV7-3 to TRBJ1-6; 10 positions agree with TRBD1. J gave up 8 bases and V 0 bases, and 1 base lay outside the gene matches. The CDR3 loop spans 15 amino acids. Germline values: CDR1 SGHTA, CDR2 FQGTGA. The CDR3 nucleotides read TGTGCCAGCAGCTTAACGGGGACAGGGGATTCACCCCTCCACTTT. Translating gives CASSLTGTGDSPLHF.

V is TRBV18 and J is TRBJ1-5; D may be TRBD1 (5 bases). V shed 3 bases and J shed 4 bases, with 13 bases lying between them. Germline CDR1 and CDR2: KGHSH and LQKENI. The CDR3 totals 15 residues. The CDR3, as DNA: TGTGCCAGCTCACCTGGGACTGCCGTAAATCAGCCCCAGCATTTT. The encoded protein is CASSPGTAVNQPQHF.

This clone appeared once. V is TRBV30 and J is TRBJ2-5; D is perhaps TRBD1 (6 bases). The CDR3 has 14 amino acids. V shed 5 bases and J shed 2 bases, with 15 bases lying between them. Germline CDR1 and CDR2: GTSNPN and SVGIG (reference sequence). The CDR3 bases are TGTGCCTGGGGGGCCGGGACACCTCAAGAGACCCAGTACTTC. Protein sequence: CAWGAGTPQETQYF.

J is TRBJ1-4 and V is TRBV6-5; D might be TRBD1 (6 bases). There are 14 residues in the CDR3. Trimming pared 6 bases from V and 8 bases from J, leaving 16 bases between. Germline CDR1 reads MNHEY; CDR2 reads SVGAGI. The CDR3, as DNA: TGTGCCAGCAGACCGCCGGGACACCCGGAAAAACTGTTTTTT. Translation gives CASRPPGHPEKLFF.